The next 32 T cell receptor beta chains were all read from a single sample in a study of blood T cell repertoires in COVID-19. Here immunoSEQ multiplex PCR was the method, and the copy in TCRdb shows in-frame clones only, minus some. The sample holds 160,000 or so clones, about 77% seen once. Sequencing was carried out using peripheral blood. These receptor sequences come from an elderly woman with acute or convalescent COVID-19.

This clone was recorded only once. V gene TRBV18 combines with J gene TRBJ1-1; the D is unclear. V was shortened by 1 base and J by 3 bases, with 12 bases between the two germline ends. Germline V CDR1 and CDR2: KGHSH, LQKENI. CDR3 length: 15 residues. CDR3 sequence reads: CASSPQEGSDTEAFF. The CDR3, as DNA: TGTGCCAGCTCACCACAGGAGGGTAGTGACACTGAAGCTTTCTTT.

In nucleotides, the CDR3 is TGTGCCAGCAGTTACCCTGGGACAGCTGGCTACACCTTC. This encodes CASSYPGTAGYTF. The chain combines TRBV6-5 with TRBJ1-2, with 7 bases matching TRBD1. V trimming: 2 bases; J trimming: 7 bases; junction bases outside the gene matches: 4. The CDR3 covers 13 residues. Looked up from germline, CDR1 is MNHEY and CDR2 is SVGAGI.

V is TRBV6-2 or TRBV6-3 and J is TRBJ2-1; 13 nucleotides match TRBD2. With 2 bases clipped from V and 9 bases from J, the junction kept 16 bases outside the gene matches. CDR3 length: 19 residues. Germline lookup yields CDR1 MNHEY and CDR2 SVGEGT. The chain's CDR3 is CASSYGGLAGTRLMGEQFF. As DNA, the CDR3 is TGTGCCAGCAGTTACGGGGGACTAGCGGGAACCCGACTCATGGGTGAGCAGTTCTTC.

The J gene is TRBJ2-2, the V gene TRBV11-2, with TRBD1 matching over 7 bases. CDR3 length equals 16 residues. Germline V gene lookup returns CDR1 SGHAT and CDR2 FQNNGV. Trimming took 6 bases from V and 2 from J; bases not matched to a gene: 9. The CDR3 spells CASSYNRGSNTGELFF. CDR3 bases: TGTGCCAGCAGTTACAACAGGGGCTCTAACACCGGGGAGCTGTTTTTT.

This clone was recorded only once. This rearrangement joins TRBV11-3 to TRBJ2-1; 10 bases fit TRBD1. CDR3 length: 13 amino acids. CDR1 and CDR2 (germline): SGHNT, YENEEA. J was trimmed by 15 bases and V by 5 bases; bases with no gene match: 10. The CDR3 DNA reads TGTGCCAGCAGCCCTACTGGGACAGGGGCGGTGTTCTTC. Translated, it gives CASSPTGTGAVFF.

The chain carries TRBV10-1 and TRBJ2-7, with D unclear. The length of the CDR3 is 16 residues. Trimming left V 9 bases short and J 0 bases short, with 21 bases between. Germline V gives CDR1 WNHNN, CDR2 SYGVQD (reference sequence). Here the CDR3 DNA reads TGCGCCAGAGCCCTTTCCAACCGACTGAGCTCCTACGAGCAGTACTTC. It translates to CARALSNRLSSYEQYF.

Only one count was recorded for this clone. V usage is TRBV10-2 and J usage is TRBJ1-1, with TRBD1 identical over 7 bases. The CDR3 length is 13 residues. CDR1 is WSHSY, CDR2 SAAADI, per germline. The V gene end was trimmed by 7 bases and the J gene end by 2 bases; junction bases not matched to a gene: 4. The DNA of the CDR3 is TGCGCCAGCATAAGGGGGCTCAACACTGAAGCTTTCTTT. It codes for CASIRGLNTEAFF.

This chain connects TRBV18 to TRBJ2-3; the D gene is possibly TRBD2 (5 bases). Per germline, CDR1 KGHSH and CDR2 LQKENI. The V end was cut by 0 bases, the J end by 0 bases, with 10 bases between. The CDR3 spans 16 residues. The chain's CDR3 is CASSPPPSRSTDTQYF. For the CDR3, the DNA is TGTGCCAGCTCACCACCCCCTAGCCGGAGCACAGATACGCAGTATTTT.

The CDR3 sequence is CASSILPAGASPNEQFF. In nucleotides, the CDR3 is TGTGCCAGTAGTATTCTACCAGCGGGAGCCTCACCCAATGAGCAGTTCTTC. The genes are TRBV19 and TRBJ2-1, with 8 bases lining up with TRBD2. The ends lost 3 bases at V and 6 bases at J; junction bases unmatched: 13. The germline gives CDR1 LNHDA, CDR2 SQIVND (reference sequence). The CDR3 has 17 amino acids.

V is TRBV28 and J is TRBJ2-7; tentatively, D is TRBD1 (5 bases). Germline values: CDR1 MDHEN, CDR2 SYDVKM. The CDR3 loop spans 15 amino acids. Trimming took off 3 bases at V and 1 base at J, with 13 bases between the two ends. CDR3 DNA sequence: TGTGCCAGCAGTTTCCCAAATTCAGGGTCCTACGAGCAGTACTTC. It codes for CASSFPNSGSYEQYF.

The rearrangement uses TRBV27 and TRBJ1-2; 7 bases agree with TRBD1. The V and J ends lost 3 bases and 4 bases, in that order; junction bases with no gene match: 8. The length of the CDR3 is 15 residues. Germline V gene sequence: CDR1 MNHEY, CDR2 SMNVEV (reference sequence). CDR3 sequence (DNA): TGTGCCAGCAGTTTTAGACAGGGCCTTAGCTATGGCTACACCTTC. Translation: CASSFRQGLSYGYTF.

The chain recombines TRBV6-2 or TRBV6-3 with TRBJ2-1; D perhaps matches TRBD1 (6 bases). CDR1 and CDR2 from the germline V gene are MNHEY and SVGEGT. There are 14 residues in the CDR3. V was shortened by 6 bases and J by 8 bases, with 17 bases between the two germline ends. CDR3: CASSRPRQADEQFF. The CDR3 region has the DNA TGTGCCAGCAGCCGACCGCGACAGGCTGATGAGCAGTTCTTC.

V and J are TRBV18 and TRBJ1-6, with 8 bases fitting TRBD1. V trimming: 6 bases; J trimming: 10 bases; junction bases outside the gene matches: 5. The germline V gene has CDR1 KGHSH and CDR2 LQKENI. This CDR3 is built from 13 residues. The DNA of the CDR3 is TGTGCCAGCTCTCCGGGACAGGAGTCACCCCTCCACTTT. Translation gives CASSPGQESPLHF.

This clone was recorded a few times. The chain combines TRBV28 with TRBJ1-5, with 11 positions matching TRBD1. The CDR3 sequence is 16 residues long. The V gene's germline CDR1 is MDHEN and CDR2 SYDVKM. Losses at the gene ends were 5 bases for V and 7 bases for J; bases not matched to a gene: 10. DNA of the CDR3: TGTGCCAGCAGTCCCCGGGGACAGGGGGTAGGACAGCCCCAGCATTTT. As protein: CASSPRGQGVGQPQHF.

The gene calls are TRBV6-5 and TRBJ1-2; 9 bases map to TRBD1. This CDR3 is 13 amino acids long. Germline loops: CDR1 MNHEY, CDR2 SVGAGI. J gave up 7 bases and V 6 bases, and 6 bases lay outside the gene matches. CDR3 nucleotides: TGTGCCAGCAGACTCGGGACAGGGATTGGCTACACCTTC. Its protein product is CASRLGTGIGYTF.

The chain combines TRBV7-3 with TRBJ2-1, with a tentative D call TRBD2 (5 bases). The V end lost 6 bases, the J end lost 2 bases, and 23 bases lay between the germline ends. In germline, CDR1 is SGHTA, CDR2 FQGTGA. The CDR3 spans 18 residues. CDR3 residues: CASSPQVFPRETYNEQFF. CDR3 nucleotide sequence: TGTGCCAGCAGTCCCCAAGTGTTCCCCCGGGAAACCTACAATGAGCAGTTCTTC.

The chain couples TRBV19 to TRBJ2-1; D is uncertain. The CDR3 totals 14 residues. V lost 6 bases, J lost 4 bases, and 13 bases lay in between. The V gene's germline CDR1 is LNHDA and CDR2 SQIVND (reference sequence). CDR3 DNA sequence: TGTGCCAGTAGAACAACAGTCCCTTACAATGAGCAGTTCTTC. It translates to CASRTTVPYNEQFF.

The V gene is TRBV12-5, the J gene TRBJ1-2; 8 nucleotides line up with TRBD1. Trimming removed 0 bases from V and 6 bases from J; junction bases left unmatched: 9. Germline V gene lookup returns CDR1 LGHNT and CDR2 FRNRAP. CDR3 length: 16 amino acids. CDR3 sequence (DNA): TGTGCTAGTGGTTTGGTAGTTGGGCCAGGGGGCCATGGCTACACCTTC. The encoded protein is CASGLVVGPGGHGYTF. The full variable domain, its missing parts supplied by reference TRBV12-5 and TRBJ1-2, is DARVTQTPRHKVTEMGQEVTMRCQPILGHNTVFWYRQTMMQGLELLAYFRNRAPLDDSGMPKDRFSAEMPDATLATLKIQPSEPRDSAVYFCASGLVVGPGGHGYTFGSGTRLTVV.

The rearrangement joins TRBV19 to TRBJ1-1, with D perhaps TRBD1 (5 bases). The CDR3 length is 17 residues. Trimming shortened V by 5 bases and J by 0 bases, and 19 bases separated the two germline ends. The germline V gene has CDR1 LNHDA and CDR2 SQIVND (reference sequence). The CDR3 here is CASSLARAGGMNTEAFF. The CDR3 DNA reads as TGTGCCAGTAGTTTGGCCAGGGCTGGTGGGATGAACACTGAAGCTTTCTTT.

This rearrangement joins TRBV20-1 to TRBJ1-3, with TRBD1 identical over 9 bases. Germline V gene sequence: CDR1 DFQATT, CDR2 SNEGSKA (reference sequence). V was clipped by 5 bases and J by 6 bases; unmatched bases: 8. CDR3 length equals 14 residues. The CDR3 coding sequence is TGCAGTGCTGGTGGGGGACAGGGTGAAAACACCATATATTTT. It yields the protein CSAGGGQGENTIYF.

The J gene is TRBJ1-5, the V gene TRBV6-5; tentative D call: TRBD1 (5 bases). The ends were cut back, 6 bases at V and 8 bases at J, with 20 bases in the middle. Per the germline V gene, CDR1 is MNHEY and CDR2 is SVGAGI. The CDR3 contains 15 residues. The CDR3 DNA reads as TGTGCCAGCAGATCGACTCAGGGTATCAGTGAGCCCCAGCATTTT. Its protein is CASRSTQGISEPQHF.

V is TRBV18 and J is TRBJ1-5; D might be TRBD1 (6 bases). This CDR3 is built from 18 residues. V lost 6 bases and J lost 2, with 23 bases in between. Germline CDR1 KGHSH, CDR2 LQKENI. The DNA of the CDR3 is TGTGCCAGCTCCCCATCAGCCCCAGGGGCTCTTGGCAATCAGCCCCAGCATTTT. It is translated as CASSPSAPGALGNQPQHF.

This rearrangement joins TRBV7-2 to TRBJ2-7; 10 bases map to TRBD2. The V and J ends lost 6 bases and 1 base, in that order; junction bases with no gene match: 6. Germline-derived CDR1 and CDR2 are SGHTA and FQGNSA. The CDR3 loop spans 15 amino acids. The CDR3 protein is CASSPTSGVSYEQYF. CDR3 in DNA: TGTGCCAGCAGTCCAACTAGCGGGGTTTCCTACGAGCAGTACTTC.

V usage is TRBV6-5 and J usage is TRBJ2-2; TRBD1 is a possible D gene (6 bases). This CDR3 has 13 residues. Germline V gene lookup returns CDR1 MNHEY and CDR2 SVGAGI. V shed 7 bases and J shed 6 bases, with 12 bases lying between them. In DNA form, the CDR3 reads TGTGCCAGCAACGAACCAGGGGCCGGGGAGCTGTTTTTT. This encodes CASNEPGAGELFF.

V and J are TRBV11-2 and TRBJ2-7; D uncertain. Germline V gene lookup returns CDR1 SGHAT and CDR2 FQNNGV. V gave up 1 base and J gave up 2 bases, with 9 bases separating them. The CDR3 extends over 14 amino acids. The CDR3 spells CASSLGRSAYEQYF. In DNA, the CDR3 is TGTGCCAGCAGCTTAGGACGCAGCGCCTACGAGCAGTACTTC.

The V call is TRBV6-1, the J call TRBJ2-2; 8 bases agree with TRBD2. The CDR3 sequence is 16 residues long. Germline V gives CDR1 MNHNS, CDR2 SASEGT. V gave up 4 bases and J gave up 6 bases; unmatched junction bases: 10. The CDR3: CASSGSGRGYAGELFF. CDR3 DNA sequence: TGTGCCAGCAGTGGCTCCGGGAGGGGGTACGCCGGGGAGCTGTTTTTT.

The chain employs TRBV5-1 and TRBJ1-3; TRBD1 agrees at 7 bases. The CDR3 covers 15 residues. Germline lookup yields CDR1 SGHRS and CDR2 YFSETQ. Trimming removed 3 bases from V and 2 bases from J; junction bases left unmatched: 5. The CDR3 reads CASSSGRGTGNTIYF. The CDR3, as DNA: TGCGCCAGCAGCTCGGGCAGGGGGACTGGAAACACCATATATTTT.

The chain combines TRBV11-2 with TRBJ1-3, with D perhaps matching TRBD1 (6 bases). Germline V gene lookup returns CDR1 SGHAT and CDR2 FQNNGV. With 5 bases removed from V and 3 bases from J, the gap between germline ends came to 17 bases. CDR3 length: 16 amino acids. The CDR3 bases are TGTGCCAGCAGCCAGGGGTCAGGCCGAATTGGAAACACCATATATTTT. Its translation is CASSQGSGRIGNTIYF. The whole variable domain, remainder taken from reference TRBV11-2 and TRBJ1-3, is EAGVAQSPRYKIIEKRQSVAFWCNPISGHATLYWYQQILGQGPKLLIQFQNNGVVDDSQLPKDRFSAERLKGVDSTLKIQPAKLEDSAVYLCASSQGSGRIGNTIYFGEGSWLTVV.

V usage is TRBV3-1 (or the pseudogene TRBV3-2) and J usage is TRBJ2-1; 9 bases fit TRBD1. The length of the CDR3 is 15 residues. The V segment lost 6 bases and the J segment 4 bases; nucleotides outside the gene matches: 7. The germline CDR1 and CDR2 sequences are LGHDT and YNNKEL (reference sequence). The CDR3 is CASSRTGEGYNEQFF. As DNA, the CDR3 is TGTGCCAGCAGTCGGACAGGGGAGGGGTACAATGAGCAGTTCTTC.

The chain joins TRBV28 to TRBJ2-5; D possibly corresponds to TRBD2 (5 bases). V was shortened by 5 bases and J by 5 bases, with 15 bases between the two germline ends. Germline V gene lookup returns CDR1 MDHEN and CDR2 SYDVKM. This CDR3 has 14 residues. CDR3 DNA: TGTGCCAGCAGTAACCCTAGCACCCGTGAGACCCAGTACTTC. Translating it yields CASSNPSTRETQYF.

The rearrangement links TRBV3-1 (or the pseudogene TRBV3-2) to TRBJ2-7; 8 bases align to TRBD1. In germline, CDR1 is LGHDT, CDR2 YNNKEL (reference sequence). The length of the CDR3 is 16 residues. V gave up 4 bases and J gave up 1 base; unmatched junction bases: 9. The CDR3 region is CASSPTARGLSYEQYF. The CDR3 nucleotides are TGTGCCAGCAGCCCCACCGCCAGGGGGCTTTCCTACGAGCAGTACTTC.

This clone has only one observation. This sequence joins TRBV19 and TRBJ2-4; 8 positions agree with TRBD1. This CDR3 region has 13 residues. J lost 8 bases, V lost 9 bases, and 9 bases had no gene match. CDR1 and CDR2 from the germline V gene are LNHDA and SQIVND (reference sequence). Here the CDR3 reads CASSRDRGDIQYF. The CDR3 bases are TGTGCCAGCTCTCGCGACAGGGGTGACATTCAGTACTTC.